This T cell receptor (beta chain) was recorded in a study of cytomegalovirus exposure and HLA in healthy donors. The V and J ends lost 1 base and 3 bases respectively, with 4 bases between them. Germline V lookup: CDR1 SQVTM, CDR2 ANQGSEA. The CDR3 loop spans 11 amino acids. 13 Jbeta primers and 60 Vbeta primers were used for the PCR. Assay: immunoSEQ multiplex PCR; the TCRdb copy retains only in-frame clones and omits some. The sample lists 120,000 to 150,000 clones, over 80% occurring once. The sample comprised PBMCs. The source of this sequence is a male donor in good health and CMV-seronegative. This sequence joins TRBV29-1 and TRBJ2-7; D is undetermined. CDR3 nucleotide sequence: TGCAGCGTTGAAGCAGGCTACGAGCAGTACTTC. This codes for CSVEAGYEQYF.